The 21 T cell receptor beta chains below all came from one sample that was sequenced in a study of shared clonotypes between healthy human individuals. Generated by immunoSEQ multiplex PCR, the TCRdb table keeps only in-frame clones and is missing some. The sample has 1.4 million or so clones; less than 99% are singletons. Sequencing was performed on naive CD4+ T cells sorted from blood. Subset given: CD45RA+ positively selected. Receptors originate from a young man in good health.

V gene TRBV5-1 combines with J gene TRBJ2-1; D might be TRBD2 (5 bases). The CDR3 totals 17 residues. From germline, CDR1 is SGHRS and CDR2 YFSETQ. V dropped 0 bases and J dropped 5 bases, with 18 bases sitting between them. CDR3 protein: CASSLGGSNPIHNEQFF. As DNA, the CDR3 is TGCGCCAGCAGCTTGGGAGGGAGTAATCCAATTCACAATGAGCAGTTCTTC.

The chain recombines TRBV27 with TRBJ2-3, with D hard to call. This CDR3 has 15 amino acids. V lost 4 bases to trimming and J lost 3 bases, with 14 bases between them. Germline V gives CDR1 MNHEY, CDR2 SMNVEV (reference sequence). Here the CDR3 reads CASSSEAAFTDTQYF. CDR3 DNA sequence: TGTGCCAGCAGTTCCGAGGCGGCGTTTACAGATACGCAGTATTTT.

The chain carries TRBV28 and TRBJ1-1; D is unclear. This CDR3 comprises 12 residues. CDR1 is MDHEN, CDR2 SYDVKM, per germline. V dropped 2 bases and J dropped 7 bases, with 8 bases sitting between them. The CDR3 coding sequence is TGTGCCAGCAGTTTAAGCTTGGGTGAAGCTTTCTTT. As protein: CASSLSLGEAFF.

The chain joins TRBV29-1 to TRBJ2-2; D may be TRBD2 (6 bases). CDR1 SQVTM and CDR2 ANQGSEA come from the germline V gene. Trimming removed 1 base from V and 1 base from J, with 13 bases in between. This CDR3 region has 16 residues. Here the CDR3 reads CSVEGSHSGNTGELFF. CDR3 sequence (DNA): TGCAGCGTTGAAGGGTCCCATAGCGGGAACACCGGGGAGCTGTTTTTT.

The chain couples TRBV2 to TRBJ1-1; D unclear. Per the germline V gene, CDR1 is SNHLY and CDR2 is FYNNEI. V lost 7 bases to trimming and J lost 0 bases, with 9 bases between them. The CDR3 is 13 residues long. The CDR3 is CASIPWVNTEAFF. CDR3 DNA: TGTGCCAGCATCCCCTGGGTGAACACTGAAGCTTTCTTT.

The rearrangement joins TRBV19 to TRBJ2-6, with D perhaps matching TRBD1 (5 bases). Germline V gene lookup returns CDR1 LNHDA and CDR2 SQIVND (reference sequence). V was trimmed by 4 bases and J by 1 base, leaving 8 bases between them. The CDR3 is 15 residues long. The CDR3 protein is CASSTPGSGANVLTF. DNA for the CDR3: TGTGCCAGTAGTACCCCAGGGTCTGGGGCCAACGTCCTGACTTTC.

V and J are TRBV18 and TRBJ2-3; 7 bases are shared with TRBD1. The J segment lost 4 bases and the V segment lost 4 bases, leaving 5 bases of the junction unmatched. CDR1 and CDR2 (germline): KGHSH, LQKENI. The CDR3 sequence is 14 residues long. The CDR3 bases are TGTGCCAGCTCACAACCGGGACAGCCAGATACGCAGTATTTT. Translated, it gives CASSQPGQPDTQYF.

The CDR3 sequence is CASSRGAPGDLKQYF. The CDR3 coding sequence is TGTGCCAGCAGCCGGGGGGCTCCTGGGGACCTAAAGCAGTACTTC. The genes are TRBV5-4 and TRBJ2-7; weak D call: TRBD2 (7 bases). CDR1 and CDR2 from the germline V gene are SGHNT and YYREEE (reference sequence). This CDR3 has 15 amino acids. V was shortened by 4 bases and J by 8 bases, with 22 bases between the two germline ends. Together with reference TRBV5-4 and TRBJ2-7, the CDR3 gives the full variable domain: ETGVTQSPTHLIKTRGQQVTLRCSSQSGHNTVSWYQQALGQGPQFIFQYYREEENGRGNFPPRFSGLQFPNYSSELNVNALELDDSALYLCASSRGAPGDLKQYFGPGTRLTVT.

The chain uses TRBV5-6 and TRBJ2-1; TRBD2 agrees at 16 bases. CDR1 is SGHDT and CDR2 is YYEEEE in the germline V gene. The CDR3 runs to 19 residues. Trimming took 3 bases from V and 0 from J; bases not matched to a gene: 6. The CDR3 bases are TGTGCCAGCAGCTCTCCGGGACTAGCGGGAGGGAGCTCCTACAATGAGCAGTTCTTC. It encodes CASSSPGLAGGSSYNEQFF.

Only one count was recorded for this clone. Additional DNA sequences in this sample encode the identical CDR3. The chain employs TRBV29-1 and TRBJ2-3; no definite D call. Germline-derived CDR1 and CDR2 are SQVTM and ANQGSEA. The ends were cut back, 0 bases at V and 5 bases at J, with 6 bases in the middle. The CDR3 is 12 amino acids. The CDR3 sequence: CSVEDPGDTQYF. For the CDR3, the DNA is TGCAGCGTTGAAGATCCCGGAGATACGCAGTATTTT.

The rearrangement uses TRBV9 and TRBJ2-3; 7 nucleotides agree with TRBD2. This CDR3 is 16 amino acids long. Germline V lookup: CDR1 SGDLS, CDR2 YYNGEE. After removal of 0 bases from V and 2 bases from J, the junction contained 6 bases not matched to a gene. The CDR3 DNA follows: TGTGCCAGCAGCGTAGATCCTAGCGGATACACAGATACGCAGTATTTT. This sequence encodes CASSVDPSGYTDTQYF.

This rearrangement joins TRBV29-1 to TRBJ1-4, with 10 nucleotides matching TRBD1. V was pared by 6 bases and J by 0 bases, with 19 bases of the junction left unmatched. CDR3 length: 20 residues. CDR1 is SQVTM and CDR2 is ANQGSEA in the germline V gene. The CDR3 sequence is CSVLMAAGTGDVPTNEKLFF. The CDR3, as DNA: TGCAGCGTCCTAATGGCAGCCGGGACAGGGGATGTACCAACTAATGAAAAACTGTTTTTT. Full variable domain (outside the CDR3, taken from reference TRBV29-1 and TRBJ1-4): SAVISQKPSRDICQRGTSLTIQCQVDSQVTMMFWYRQQPGQSLTLIATANQGSEATYESGFVIDKFPISRPNLTFSTLTVSNMSPEDSSIYLCSVLMAAGTGDVPTNEKLFFGSGTQLSVL.

This clone was seen only once. The chain recombines TRBV10-3 with TRBJ1-1; no firm D call. CDR1 and CDR2 from the germline V gene are ENHRY and SYGVKD. This CDR3 is built from 13 residues. Trimming removed 7 bases from V and 6 bases from J, with 15 bases in between. The CDR3 nucleotides are TGTGCCATCACAAGCCTCGAGGGCGCTGAAGCTTTCTTT. Amino acids: CAITSLEGAEAFF.

The gene calls are TRBV5-1 and TRBJ1-2, with 7 bases that match TRBD1. The CDR3 has 15 residues. Trimming cost V 0 bases and J 4 bases; bases outside gene matches: 6. Germline CDR1 and CDR2: SGHRS and YFSETQ. DNA for the CDR3: TGCGCCAGCAGCTTGGATCCGGGACAGAGCTATGGCTACACCTTC. This encodes CASSLDPGQSYGYTF.

With regard to this clone: Other DNA variants within this sample encode the same CDR3. This chain joins TRBV5-1 and TRBJ2-1; 12 bases are shared with TRBD2. The CDR3 is made up of 14 amino acids. V dropped 5 bases and J dropped 5; count of bases not matched to a gene: 2. CDR1 is SGHRS and CDR2 is YFSETQ in the germline V gene. CDR3 in DNA: TGCGCCAGCAGAACTAGCGGGAGGAACAATGAGCAGTTCTTC. It encodes CASRTSGRNNEQFF.

The CDR3 here is CSVEKDEETQYF. The CDR3 DNA follows: TGCAGCGTTGAAAAAGATGAAGAGACCCAGTACTTC. The chain is built from TRBV29-1 and TRBJ2-5; D gene ambiguous. Germline V lookup: CDR1 SQVTM, CDR2 ANQGSEA. V lost 2 bases and J 3 bases, leaving 7 bases between the germline ends. The CDR3 consists of 12 residues.

The chain recombines TRBV28 with TRBJ2-7, with 14 bases matching TRBD2. Germline V gene lookup returns CDR1 MDHEN and CDR2 SYDVKM. This CDR3 has 16 residues. V dropped 6 bases and J dropped 4; count of bases not matched to a gene: 8. In nucleotides, the CDR3 is TGTGCCAGCAGCCCCAGGACTAGCGGGAGGTATTACGAGCAGTACTTC. Its translation is CASSPRTSGRYYEQYF. Supplemented by reference TRBV28 and TRBJ2-7, the full variable domain reads DVKVTQSSRYLVKRTGEKVFLECVQDMDHENMFWYRQDPGLGLRLIYFSYDVKMKEKGDIPEGYSVSREKKERFSLILESASTNQTSMYLCASSPRTSGRYYEQYFGPGTRLTVT.

This chain uses TRBV5-4 with TRBJ2-1, with no clear D. The CDR3 sequence is 14 residues long. In germline, CDR1 is SGHNT, CDR2 YYREEE (reference sequence). The ends were cut back, 1 base at V and 2 bases at J, with 7 bases in the middle. In DNA form, the CDR3 reads TGTGCCAGCAGCTTGTCAGTTCCCTACAATGAGCAGTTCTTC. Translated: CASSLSVPYNEQFF.

J is TRBJ2-1 and V is TRBV30, with 12 nucleotides matching TRBD2. Germline trimming cut 2 bases from V and 7 bases from J; bases unmatched to any gene: 6. The CDR3 consists of 15 residues. Germline V lookup: CDR1 GTSNPN, CDR2 SVGIG (reference sequence). CDR3 residues: CAWSSLAGGPNEQFF. The CDR3 DNA reads TGTGCCTGGAGTTCTCTAGCGGGAGGGCCTAATGAGCAGTTCTTC.

The chain employs TRBV20-1 and TRBJ2-7; D is uncertain. This CDR3 spans 11 amino acids. Germline loops: CDR1 DFQATT, CDR2 SNEGSKA (reference sequence). V was shortened by 5 bases and J by 6 bases, with 11 bases between the two germline ends. CDR3 in DNA: TGCAGTGCTCAACAGCAAGCCGAGCAGTACTTC. Translated, it gives CSAQQQAEQYF.

The V and J genes are TRBV30 and TRBJ2-5; TRBD2 matches 7 bases. CDR1 and CDR2 from the germline V gene are GTSNPN and SVGIG (reference sequence). J was trimmed by 1 base and V by 8 bases; bases with no gene match: 4. This CDR3 is 12 amino acids long. CDR3: CAGERGQETQYF. The CDR3 DNA reads TGTGCCGGAGAGCGGGGCCAAGAGACCCAGTACTTC.